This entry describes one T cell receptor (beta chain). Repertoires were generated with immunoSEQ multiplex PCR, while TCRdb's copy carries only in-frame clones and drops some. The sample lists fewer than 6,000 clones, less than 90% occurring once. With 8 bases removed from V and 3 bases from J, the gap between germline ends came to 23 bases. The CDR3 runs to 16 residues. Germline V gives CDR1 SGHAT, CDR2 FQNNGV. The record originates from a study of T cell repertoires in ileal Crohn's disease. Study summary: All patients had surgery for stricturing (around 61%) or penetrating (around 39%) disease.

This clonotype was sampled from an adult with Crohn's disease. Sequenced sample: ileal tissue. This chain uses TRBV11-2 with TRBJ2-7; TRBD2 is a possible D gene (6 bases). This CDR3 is CASQGGRRGFNYEQYF. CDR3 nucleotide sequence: TGTGCCAGCCAAGGCGGCCGGAGGGGTTTTAACTACGAGCAGTACTTC.